This is a list of T cell receptor beta chains from one sample in a study of cytomegalovirus exposure and HLA in healthy donors. The protocol was immunoSEQ multiplex PCR, while the TCRdb copy is restricted to in-frame clones and leaves out a portion. The sample contains about 130,000 clones, about 70% of which appear only once. Sample: PBMCs. All receptors derive from a woman aged 55-69 years in good health and CMV-seropositive. Both conserved end residues are part of each CDR3. The D gene is left open where the match is weak. Clone size is shown for a subset of rows, as once, few, many or a class of expanded clone.

d_call	v_call	j_call	clone_size	cdr3_nt	cdr3_aa
TRBD1	TRBV5-1	TRBJ2-1	NA	TGCGCCAGCAGCCCCTGGACAGGGTCCTACAATGAGCAGTTCTTC	CASSPWTGSYNEQFF
NA	TRBV21-1	TRBJ2-7	few	TGTGCCAGCCTGACGGGACAGGGAACGGGGGTTTCTCCCTCCTACGAGCAGTACTTC	CASLTGQGTGVSPSYEQYF
TRBD2	TRBV5-1	TRBJ2-3	NA	TGCGCCAGCAGCTTTAGCGGGGGGGGGACAGATACGCAGTATTTT	CASSFSGGGTDTQYF
NA	TRBV9	TRBJ1-1	NA	TGTGCCAGCAGCGTAGGACAGAACACTGAAGTTTTCTTT	CASSVGQNTEVFF
NA	TRBV7-2	TRBJ1-3	few	TGTGCCAGCAGCGAAGAAGGGGGGGCGGCCGGAAACACCATATATTTT	CASSEEGGAAGNTIYF
NA	TRBV20-1	TRBJ1-2	NA	TGCAGTGCTAGGGGGCATGGCTACACCTTC	CSARGHGYTF
TRBD1	TRBV4-1	TRBJ1-3	NA	TGCGCCAGCAGCCAGACAGGACAGGGGGTGAGCACCATATATTTT	CASSQTGQGVSTIYF
TRBD1	TRBV7-8	TRBJ1-1	NA	TGTGCCAGCAGCTTAGCGCGATCGTCGACAGGGGCCCTGAACACTGAAGCTTTCTTT	CASSLARSSTGALNTEAFF
TRBD1	TRBV10-2	TRBJ1-1	NA	TGCGCCAGCAGTTCCGGGACAGGGACTGAAGCTTTCTTT	CASSSGTGTEAFF
TRBD1	TRBV5-1	TRBJ1-1	NA	TGCGCCAGCAGCTCCCGGACAGGGAAGGACACTGAAGCTTTCTTT	CASSSRTGKDTEAFF
NA	TRBV9	TRBJ2-3	NA	TGTGCCAGCAGCGTAAGGGGAGGGGGAGCAGATACGCAGTATTTT	CASSVRGGGADTQYF
TRBD1	TRBV29-1	TRBJ2-1	NA	TGCAGCGTTGGGGGAGGACAGGGCGATGAGCAGTTCTTC	CSVGGGQGDEQFF
NA	TRBV19	TRBJ1-6	NA	TGTGCCAGTAGCCTACAGACCCTGGGGAGTTCACCCCTCCACTTT	CASSLQTLGSSPLHF
NA	TRBV25-1	TRBJ1-2	few	TGTGCCAGCAGTGAATCTAGGGGCGGCTATGGCTACACCTTC	CASSESRGGYGYTF
TRBD1	TRBV9	TRBJ1-1	NA	TGTGCCAGCAACCTGGGACAGGGTGGCACTGAAGCTTTCTTT	CASNLGQGGTEAFF
NA	TRBV10-3	TRBJ2-2	NA	TGTGCCATCAGCGACTCACGGAACACCGGGGAGCTGTTTTTT	CAISDSRNTGELFF
NA	TRBV6-1	TRBJ2-7	NA	TGTGCCAGCAGGGAGGCGGGGTACTTGGAGCAGTACTTC	CASREAGYLEQYF
TRBD1	TRBV6-5	TRBJ1-5	few	TGTGCCAGCAGTCGGGACAGAAGAAGCAATCAGCCCCAGCATTTT	CASSRDRRSNQPQHF
TRBD1	TRBV10-3	TRBJ1-1	NA	TGTGCCTCCCGGGACAGGGGGCACACTGAAGCTTTCTTT	CASRDRGHTEAFF
NA	TRBV20-1	TRBJ1-4	NA	TGCAGTGCTAGGTCCGGGGAAAAACTGTTTTTT	CSARSGEKLFF
TRBD2	TRBV11-1	TRBJ2-1	NA	TGTGCCAGCAGCTTAGACGGCGGGGGCAATGAGCAGTTCTTC	CASSLDGGGNEQFF
NA	TRBV6-1	TRBJ1-1	NA	TGTGCCGCAGGAGACCTGTCAAGGAGGACTGAAGCTTTCTTT	CAAGDLSRRTEAFF
NA	TRBV18	TRBJ1-2	NA	TGTGCCAGCTCACCTTTACTAGGGGGAAATGGCTACACCTTC	CASSPLLGGNGYTF
TRBD2	TRBV4-1	TRBJ2-5	NA	TGCGCCAGCAGCCAAGGGGGACTAGCGGGGGGTAACCAAGAGACCCAGTACTTC	CASSQGGLAGGNQETQYF
NA	TRBV7-9	TRBJ1-2	NA	TGTGCCAGCAGCTTAGGGTCAGGCTATGGCTACACCTTC	CASSLGSGYGYTF
TRBD1	TRBV2	TRBJ1-3	NA	TGTGCCAGCACCTCCTCGACAGGGGGGGGAAACACCATATATTTT	CASTSSTGGGNTIYF
NA	TRBV10-1	TRBJ1-6	NA	TGCGCCAGCAGTGGTACAGGGAATTCACCCCTCCACTTT	CASSGTGNSPLHF
TRBD2	TRBV6-5	TRBJ2-5	NA	TGTGCCAGCAGTGCTAGCGGGTTACAAGAGACCCAGTACTTC	CASSASGLQETQYF
NA	TRBV7-3	TRBJ1-5	NA	TGTGCCAGCAGCTACGGGGGGAATCAGCCCCAGCATTTT	CASSYGGNQPQHF
NA	TRBV6-5	TRBJ1-6	NA	TGTGCCAGCAGTTTTGACTGGAGCTCCTATAATTCACCCCTCCACTTT	CASSFDWSSYNSPLHF
NA	TRBV7-8	TRBJ2-1	NA	TGTGCCAGCAGCTTGAGGCCCATAGCACTCGGTGAGCAGTTCTTC	CASSLRPIALGEQFF
NA	TRBV18	TRBJ1-2	NA	TGTGCCAGCCGCTTCCAGGGTCTTAACTATGGCTACACCTTC	CASRFQGLNYGYTF
NA	TRBV2	TRBJ1-2	once	TGTGCCAGCAGTGATGGGCCTATCTATGGCTACACCTTC	CASSDGPIYGYTF
NA	TRBV6-1	TRBJ1-4	few	TGTGCCAGCAGACCGGGGGGAGGAAGGAGTGAAAAACTGTTTTTT	CASRPGGGRSEKLFF
TRBD2	TRBV2	TRBJ2-3	NA	TGTGCCAGCAGGACCCCAGGACTAGCGGGGAGATCTAGCACAGATACGCAGTATTTT	CASRTPGLAGRSSTDTQYF
NA	TRBV19	TRBJ1-6	NA	TGTGCCAGTCGATATCTCCGGAGCGGGGCTGGTAATTCACCCCTCCACTTT	CASRYLRSGAGNSPLHF
TRBD1	TRBV5-1	TRBJ2-1	once	TGCGCCAGCAGCCAACAGGGGGCCAGGGAGCAGTTCTTC	CASSQQGAREQFF
NA	TRBV5-1	TRBJ2-2	NA	TGCGCCAGCCTTGGGACACTAGGGAACACCGGGGAGCTGTTTTTT	CASLGTLGNTGELFF
TRBD1	TRBV5-1	TRBJ2-3	NA	TGCGCCAGCAGCACTGGACAGGGGATCCCCACAGATACGCAGTATTTT	CASSTGQGIPTDTQYF
NA	TRBV7-3	TRBJ1-3	NA	TGTGCCAGCAGCCCCCAGGTGGGCCACTCTGGAAACACCATATATTTT	CASSPQVGHSGNTIYF
TRBD2	TRBV19	TRBJ2-7	few	TGTGCCAGTAGTAAGCTAGCGGGGTCGAACGAGCAGTACTTC	CASSKLAGSNEQYF
TRBD1	TRBV5-4	TRBJ2-3	NA	TGTGCCAGCAGCCGCCGGGACAGGGGGTACGATACGCAGTATTTT	CASSRRDRGYDTQYF
TRBD2	TRBV18	TRBJ2-1	NA	TGTGCCAGCTCCCCCGTTAGTAGCGGGGGTGGGAATGAGCAGTTCTTC	CASSPVSSGGGNEQFF
NA	TRBV7-9	TRBJ1-2	few	TGTTCCAGCAGCGTCTTCGGGGGCTACACCTTC	CSSSVFGGYTF
TRBD2	TRBV6-1	TRBJ2-1	NA	TGTGCCAGCAGTGAAGCCACGCCTCGGGGGGAAATCTTC	CASSEATPRGEIF
TRBD2	TRBV5-4	TRBJ2-5	NA	TGTGCCAGCACCGCGACTAGCGGGGGACCTAGAGAGACCCAGTACTTC	CASTATSGGPRETQYF
TRBD1	TRBV25-1	TRBJ1-3	NA	TGTGCCAGCAGCTTGACAGGGCGTGGAAACACCATATATTTT	CASSLTGRGNTIYF
TRBD1	TRBV9	TRBJ1-5	NA	TGTGCCAGCAGCGTAGGACAGGGACCGGATCAGCCCCAGCATTTT	CASSVGQGPDQPQHF
NA	TRBV18	TRBJ1-1	NA	TGTGCCAGCTCACCGCGAACAGATATGAACACTGAAGCTTTCTTT	CASSPRTDMNTEAFF
NA	TRBV6-6	TRBJ1-6	NA	TGTGCCAGCAGTTATAGCGGGGGGCACGGTAATTCACCCCTCCACTTT	CASSYSGGHGNSPLHF
NA	TRBV6-5	TRBJ2-3	NA	TGTGCCAGCAGTTACTCGGAGACTAGATTGTCCACGCAGTATTTT	CASSYSETRLSTQYF
NA	TRBV7-9	TRBJ2-5	NA	TGTGCCAGCAGTCCCCCGCCCAGGCCTCAGACCCAGTACTTC	CASSPPPRPQTQYF
NA	TRBV2	TRBJ2-5	NA	TGTGCCAGCGTGGCAGGGGCCCTCCAAGAGACCCAGTACTTC	CASVAGALQETQYF
NA	TRBV25-1	TRBJ2-1	NA	TGTGCCAGCAGTCAACGTAACAACAATGAGCAGTTCTTC	CASSQRNNNEQFF
NA	TRBV9	TRBJ2-7	NA	TGTGCCAGCAGCACCCTAGGGTTGGGGGGAATGTACGAGCAGTACTTC	CASSTLGLGGMYEQYF
TRBD1	TRBV10-3	TRBJ2-7	many	TGTGCCATCACCCCCGGGACAGGGGGCTACGAGCAGTACTTC	CAITPGTGGYEQYF
TRBD2	TRBV11-1	TRBJ2-7	NA	TGTGCCAGCAGCTTAAAACGGTCCGGGGGGGAGCAGTACTTC	CASSLKRSGGEQYF
NA	TRBV4-1	TRBJ1-5	NA	TGCGCCAGCAGCCCGGGGTCGGGCAATCAGCCCCAGCATTTT	CASSPGSGNQPQHF